The source of this T cell receptor (beta chain) is a study of beta chain features in type 1 diabetes. Turning to the study itself: Patients looked much like healthy donors when it came to age, gender and cell yields.

The whole isolated RNA underwent reverse transcription, so sequencing captured expressed TCRB transcripts. Deep immunoSEQ sequencing covered naive, central memory and regulatory T cell samples. Sequencing was performed with immunoSEQ multiplex PCR; in TCRdb, only in-frame clones are kept and a portion is missing. The data contain under 400,000 clones, roughly 12% of them singletons. The clonotype was recovered from a man younger than 35 in good health. The sequenced material came from naive CD4+ T cells from blood.

CDR3 region: CASSASRNTGELFF. The CDR3 DNA is TGTGCCAGCAGTGCAAGTAGGAACACCGGGGAGCTGTTTTTT. The rearrangement links TRBV6-1 to TRBJ2-2, with D unresolved. CDR1 is MNHNS, CDR2 SASEGT, per germline. The CDR3 has 14 residues. The V gene lost 4 bases and the J gene lost 1 base, with 7 bases spanning the gap.